This T cell receptor beta chain was documented in a study of T cell responses to AZD1222 COVID-19 vaccine. Study-level findings and limits: Repertoires were obtained only post-peak T cell response. Of the AZD1222 recipients, only five to seven were seropositive at baseline. The donor cohort was predominantly white British with a female majority, and clonal diversity may have been underestimated.

As to this clone: Antigen unknown.

After removal of 5 bases from V and 2 bases from J, the junction contained 4 bases not matched to a gene. Germline V gene lookup returns CDR1 KGHSH and CDR2 LQKENI. This CDR3 is 14 amino acids long. Using immunoSEQ multiplex PCR, the repertoire was profiled, and TCRdb retains in-frame clones only, with some absent. The sample lists 100,000 to 150,000 clones, about 82% occurring once. The sample here was peripheral blood, taken on day 0 of AZD1222 vaccination. V usage is TRBV18 and J usage is TRBJ2-7, with 9 bases aligning to TRBD2. This TCR was recovered from an adult in good health. CDR3 in DNA: TGTGCCAGCTCAACAGGCGGGGGGGCCTACGAGCAGTACTTC. Protein: CASSTGGGAYEQYF.